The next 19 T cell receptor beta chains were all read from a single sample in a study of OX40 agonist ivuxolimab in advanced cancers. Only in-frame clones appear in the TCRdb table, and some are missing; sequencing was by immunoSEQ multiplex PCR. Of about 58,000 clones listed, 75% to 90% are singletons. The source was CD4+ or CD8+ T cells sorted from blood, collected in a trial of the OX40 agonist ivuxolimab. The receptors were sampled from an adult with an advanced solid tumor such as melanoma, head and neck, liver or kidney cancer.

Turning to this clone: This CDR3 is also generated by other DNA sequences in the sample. The CDR3 region is CASSPRTSTDTQYF. The CDR3 DNA follows: TGTGCCAGTAGCCCCCGAACAAGCACAGATACGCAGTATTTT. The gene calls are TRBV19 and TRBJ2-3, with no clear D. The CDR3 length is 14 residues. CDR1 is LNHDA, CDR2 SQIVND, per germline (reference sequence). The V end was cut by 6 bases, the J end by 0 bases, with 10 bases between.

CDR3 amino acids: CASSLRGAYEQYF. For the CDR3, the DNA is TGTGCCAGCAGCTTGAGGGGGGCTTACGAGCAGTACTTC. The chain recombines TRBV5-4 with TRBJ2-7; tentatively, D is TRBD1 or TRBD2 (6 bases each). The CDR3 consists of 13 residues. Germline values: CDR1 SGHNT, CDR2 YYREEE (reference sequence). V was pared by 1 base and J by 4 bases, with 9 bases between.

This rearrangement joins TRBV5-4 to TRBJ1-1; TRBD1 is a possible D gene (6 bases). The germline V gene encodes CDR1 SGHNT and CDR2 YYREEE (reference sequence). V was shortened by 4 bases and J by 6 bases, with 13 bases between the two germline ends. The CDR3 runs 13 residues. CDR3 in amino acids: CASSRGGIPEAFF. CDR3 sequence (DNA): TGTGCCAGCAGCCGAGGGGGGATCCCTGAAGCTTTCTTT.

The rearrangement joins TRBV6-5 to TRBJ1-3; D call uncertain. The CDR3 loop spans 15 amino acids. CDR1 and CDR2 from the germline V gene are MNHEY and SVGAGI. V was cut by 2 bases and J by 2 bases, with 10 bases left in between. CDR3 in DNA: TGTGCCAGCAGTTACCTCTCTGGGACTGGAAACACCATATATTTT. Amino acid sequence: CASSYLSGTGNTIYF.

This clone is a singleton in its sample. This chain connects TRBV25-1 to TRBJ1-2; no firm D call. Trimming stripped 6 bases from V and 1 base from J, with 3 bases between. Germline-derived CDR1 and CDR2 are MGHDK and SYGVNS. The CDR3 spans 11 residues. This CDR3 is CASSNNYGYTF. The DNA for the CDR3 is TGTGCCAGCAGCAATAACTATGGCTACACCTTC.

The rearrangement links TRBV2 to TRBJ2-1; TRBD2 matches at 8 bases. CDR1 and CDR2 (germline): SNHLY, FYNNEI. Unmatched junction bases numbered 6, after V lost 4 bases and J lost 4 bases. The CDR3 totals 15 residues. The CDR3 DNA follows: TGTGCCAGCAGTGCGGGGGGGCCAAATTACAATGAGCAGTTCTTC. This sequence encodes CASSAGGPNYNEQFF.

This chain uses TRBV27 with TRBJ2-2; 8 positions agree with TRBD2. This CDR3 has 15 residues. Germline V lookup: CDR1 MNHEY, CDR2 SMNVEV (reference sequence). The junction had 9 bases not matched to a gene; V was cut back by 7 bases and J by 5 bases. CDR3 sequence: CASTPVGTSTGELFF. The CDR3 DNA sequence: TGTGCCAGCACCCCAGTTGGGACTAGTACCGGGGAGCTGTTTTTT.

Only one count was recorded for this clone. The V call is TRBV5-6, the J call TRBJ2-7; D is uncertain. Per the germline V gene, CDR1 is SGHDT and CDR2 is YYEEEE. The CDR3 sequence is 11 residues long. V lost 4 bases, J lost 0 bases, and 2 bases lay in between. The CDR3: CASSNSYEQYF. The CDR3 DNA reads TGTGCCAGCAGCAACTCCTACGAGCAGTACTTC.

CDR3 residues: CASSRQSAYEQYF. CDR3 DNA: TGTGCCAGCAGTCGACAGTCCGCCTACGAGCAGTACTTC. This sequence joins TRBV6-5 and TRBJ2-7; tentative D call: TRBD1 (5 bases). The CDR3 is made up of 13 amino acids. Trimming cost V 5 bases and J 2 bases, with 10 bases left between them. Germline V lookup: CDR1 MNHEY, CDR2 SVGAGI.

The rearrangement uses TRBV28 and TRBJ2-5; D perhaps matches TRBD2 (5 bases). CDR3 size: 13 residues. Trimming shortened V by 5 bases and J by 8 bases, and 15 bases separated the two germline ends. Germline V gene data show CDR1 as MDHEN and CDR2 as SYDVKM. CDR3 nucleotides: TGTGCCAGCAGTAGCGGACCCCCACCAACCCAGTACTTC. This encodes CASSSGPPPTQYF.

The CDR3 sequence is CAWSDRGIRGYGYTF. DNA of the CDR3: TGTGCCTGGAGTGACCGAGGGATCAGGGGGTATGGCTACACCTTC. The rearrangement uses TRBV30 and TRBJ1-2; 7 bases agree with TRBD1. Trimming removed 1 base from V and 5 bases from J; junction bases left unmatched: 10. CDR3 length: 15 amino acids. Germline CDR1 and CDR2: GTSNPN and SVGIG (reference sequence).

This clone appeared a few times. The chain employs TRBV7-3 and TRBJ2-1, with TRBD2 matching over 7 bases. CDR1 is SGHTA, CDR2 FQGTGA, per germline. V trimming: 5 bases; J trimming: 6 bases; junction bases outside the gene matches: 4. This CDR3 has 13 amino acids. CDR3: CASSLLAANEQFF. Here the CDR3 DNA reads TGTGCCAGCAGCCTTCTAGCGGCCAATGAGCAGTTCTTC. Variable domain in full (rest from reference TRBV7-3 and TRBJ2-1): GAGVSQTPSNKVTEKGKYVELRCDPISGHTALYWYRQSLGQGPEFLIYFQGTGAADDSGLPNDRFFAVRPEGSVSTLKIQRTERGDSAVYLCASSLLAANEQFFGPGTRLTVL.

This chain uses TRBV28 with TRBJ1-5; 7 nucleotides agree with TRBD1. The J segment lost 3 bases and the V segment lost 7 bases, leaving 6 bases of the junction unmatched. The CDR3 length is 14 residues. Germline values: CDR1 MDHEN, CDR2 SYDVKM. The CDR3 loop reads CASIQGGSNQPQHF. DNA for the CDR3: TGTGCCAGCATCCAGGGGGGATCCAATCAGCCCCAGCATTTT.

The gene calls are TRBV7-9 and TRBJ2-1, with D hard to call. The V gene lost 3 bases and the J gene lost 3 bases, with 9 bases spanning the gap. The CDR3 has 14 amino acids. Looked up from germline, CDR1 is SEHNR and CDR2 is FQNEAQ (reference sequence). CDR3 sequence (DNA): TGTGCCAGCAGCTTGACCACGGGCTACAATGAGCAGTTCTTC. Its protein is CASSLTTGYNEQFF.

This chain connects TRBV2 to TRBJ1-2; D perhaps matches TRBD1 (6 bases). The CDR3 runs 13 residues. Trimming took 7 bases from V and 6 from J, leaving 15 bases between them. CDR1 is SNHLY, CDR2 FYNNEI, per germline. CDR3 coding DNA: TGTGCCAGCAAAGAAACAGGGTCGCATGGCTACACCTTC. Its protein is CASKETGSHGYTF.

CDR3 amino acids: CASSLAGLAGETQYF. CDR3 DNA sequence: TGCGCCAGCAGCTTGGCCGGACTAGCGGGAGAGACCCAGTACTTC. The chain links TRBV5-1 to TRBJ2-5; 11 bases line up with TRBD2. With 0 bases clipped from V and 4 bases from J, the junction kept 2 bases outside the gene matches. CDR3 length equals 15 residues. CDR1 is SGHRS, CDR2 YFSETQ, per germline. The full variable domain, with the rest looked up from reference TRBV5-1 and TRBJ2-5, is KAGVTQTPRYLIKTRGQQVTLSCSPISGHRSVSWYQQTPGQGLQFLFEYFSETQRNKGNFPGRFSGRQFSNSRSEMNVSTLELGDSALYLCASSLAGLAGETQYFGPGTRLLVL.

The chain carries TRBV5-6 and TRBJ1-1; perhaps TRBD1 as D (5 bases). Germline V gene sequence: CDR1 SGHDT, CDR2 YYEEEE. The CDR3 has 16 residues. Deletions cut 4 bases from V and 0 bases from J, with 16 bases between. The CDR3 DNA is TGTGCCAGCAGCAGGATCCCGGGACCTCTGAACACTGAAGCTTTCTTT. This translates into CASSRIPGPLNTEAFF.

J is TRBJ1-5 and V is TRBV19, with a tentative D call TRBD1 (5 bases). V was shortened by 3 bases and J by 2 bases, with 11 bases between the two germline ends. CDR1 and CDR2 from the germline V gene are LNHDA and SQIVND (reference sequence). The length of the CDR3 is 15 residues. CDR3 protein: CASSIPGYGNQPQHF. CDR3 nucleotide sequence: TGTGCCAGTAGTATCCCAGGGTATGGCAATCAGCCCCAGCATTTT. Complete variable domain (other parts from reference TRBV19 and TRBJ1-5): DGGITQSPKYLFRKEGQNVTLSCEQNLNHDAMYWYRQDPGQGLRLIYYSQIVNDFQKGDIAEGYSVSREKKESFPLTVTSAQKNPTAFYLCASSIPGYGNQPQHFGDGTRLSIL.

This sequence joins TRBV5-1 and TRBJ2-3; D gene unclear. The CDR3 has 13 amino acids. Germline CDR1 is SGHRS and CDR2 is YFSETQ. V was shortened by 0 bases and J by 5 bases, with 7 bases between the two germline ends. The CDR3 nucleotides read TGCGCCAGCAGCTTGGGGCTTCAAGATACGCAGTATTTT. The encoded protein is CASSLGLQDTQYF.